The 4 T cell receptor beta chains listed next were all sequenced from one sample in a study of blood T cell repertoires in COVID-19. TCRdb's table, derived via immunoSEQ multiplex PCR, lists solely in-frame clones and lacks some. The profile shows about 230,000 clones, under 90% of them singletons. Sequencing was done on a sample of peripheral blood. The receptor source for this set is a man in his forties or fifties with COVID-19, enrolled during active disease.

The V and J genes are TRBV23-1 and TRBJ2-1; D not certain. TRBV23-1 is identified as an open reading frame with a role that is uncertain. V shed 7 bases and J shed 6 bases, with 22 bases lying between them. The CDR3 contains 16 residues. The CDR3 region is CASIRGRPLTPNEQFF. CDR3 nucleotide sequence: TGCGCCAGCATAAGAGGCCGGCCCTTAACCCCCAATGAGCAGTTCTTC.

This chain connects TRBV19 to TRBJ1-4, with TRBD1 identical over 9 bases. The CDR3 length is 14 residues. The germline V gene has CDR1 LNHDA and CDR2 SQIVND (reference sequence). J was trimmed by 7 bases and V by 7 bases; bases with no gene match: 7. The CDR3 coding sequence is TGTGCCAGTAAAATACAGGGGGCAGGTGAAAAACTGTTTTTT. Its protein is CASKIQGAGEKLFF. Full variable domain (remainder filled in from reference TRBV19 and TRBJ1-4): DGGITQSPKYLFRKEGQNVTLSCEQNLNHDAMYWYRQDPGQGLRLIYYSQIVNDFQKGDIAEGYSVSREKKESFPLTVTSAQKNPTAFYLCASKIQGAGEKLFFGSGTQLSVL.

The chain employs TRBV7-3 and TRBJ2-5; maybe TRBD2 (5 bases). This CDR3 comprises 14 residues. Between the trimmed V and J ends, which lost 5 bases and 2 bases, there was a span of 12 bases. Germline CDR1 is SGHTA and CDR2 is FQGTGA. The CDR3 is CASSPAGEQETQYF. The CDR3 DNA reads TGTGCCAGCAGCCCCGCCGGGGAGCAAGAGACCCAGTACTTC. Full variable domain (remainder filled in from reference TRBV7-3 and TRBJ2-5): GAGVSQTPSNKVTEKGKYVELRCDPISGHTALYWYRQSLGQGPEFLIYFQGTGAADDSGLPNDRFFAVRPEGSVSTLKIQRTERGDSAVYLCASSPAGEQETQYFGPGTRLLVL.

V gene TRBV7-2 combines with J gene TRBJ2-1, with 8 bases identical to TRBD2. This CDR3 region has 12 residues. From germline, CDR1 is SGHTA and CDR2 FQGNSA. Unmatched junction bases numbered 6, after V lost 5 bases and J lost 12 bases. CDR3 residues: CASSPERGRQFF. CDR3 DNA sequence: TGTGCCAGCAGCCCAGAGCGGGGGAGGCAGTTCTTC.